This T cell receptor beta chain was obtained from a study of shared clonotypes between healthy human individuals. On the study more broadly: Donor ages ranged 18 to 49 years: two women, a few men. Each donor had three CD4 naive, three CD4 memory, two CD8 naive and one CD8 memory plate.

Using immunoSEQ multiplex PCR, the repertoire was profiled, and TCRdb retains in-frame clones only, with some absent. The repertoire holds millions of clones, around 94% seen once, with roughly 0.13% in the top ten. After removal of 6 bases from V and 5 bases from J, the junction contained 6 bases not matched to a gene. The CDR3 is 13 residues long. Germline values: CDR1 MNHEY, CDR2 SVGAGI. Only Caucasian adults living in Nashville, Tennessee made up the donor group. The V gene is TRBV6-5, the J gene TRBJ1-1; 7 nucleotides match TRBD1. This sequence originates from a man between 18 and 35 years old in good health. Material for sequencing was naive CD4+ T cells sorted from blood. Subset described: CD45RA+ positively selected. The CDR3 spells CASSPTGETEAFF. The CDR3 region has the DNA TGTGCCAGCAGCCCTACAGGGGAGACTGAAGCTTTCTTT.